One and the same sample provided the 28 T cell receptor beta chains below, sequenced in a study of T cell responses to AZD1222 COVID-19 vaccine listed by TCRdb under 2021. According to the study, the label for this sample's time point signals: baseline before first vaccination. Libraries came from the immunoSEQ multiplex PCR assay. The source is immuneACCESS, and TCRdb retained only in-frame sequences with V and J called. Part of the clones is not carried over; for the studies checked, unresolved V genes explain less than half of this, and the remainder is unexplained. Counted in this sample were some 97,000 clones; 70% to 90% of them appeared once. In total, the top ten clones hold around 15% of the sample. The source was peripheral blood, collected on day 0 of AZD1222 vaccination. Receptors were obtained from an adult in good health.

There are a few counts of this clone. The J gene is TRBJ2-7, the V gene TRBV18, with 9 bases aligning to TRBD2. J was trimmed by 0 bases and V by 6 bases; bases with no gene match: 12. In germline, CDR1 is KGHSH, CDR2 LQKENI. CDR3 size: 17 residues. CDR3 amino acids: CASSQPSTSGDSYEQYF. DNA of the CDR3: TGTGCCAGCTCCCAGCCATCGACTAGCGGAGACTCCTACGAGCAGTACTTC.

This chain links TRBV2 with TRBJ1-1, with D maybe TRBD1 (5 bases). Trimming pared 3 bases from V and 10 bases from J, leaving 12 bases between. Germline loops: CDR1 SNHLY, CDR2 FYNNEI. This CDR3 is 12 amino acids long. CDR3 amino acids: CASSDWGGPAFF. The CDR3 nucleotides are TGTGCCAGCAGTGACTGGGGGGGTCCAGCTTTCTTT.

This sequence joins TRBV11-2 and TRBJ2-5; the D is unclear. This CDR3 is built from 11 residues. Germline V lookup: CDR1 SGHAT, CDR2 FQNNGV. V lost 4 bases to trimming and J lost 5 bases, with 5 bases between them. The CDR3 here is CASSSPETQYF. The CDR3 bases are TGTGCCAGCAGCTCCCCGGAGACCCAGTACTTC.

The CDR3: CASSLASSRNTGELFF. The CDR3 coding sequence is TGCGCCAGCAGCTTGGCCTCCTCGCGAAACACCGGGGAGCTGTTTTTT. The chain is built from TRBV5-1 and TRBJ2-2; D uncertain. Germline V gene data show CDR1 as SGHRS and CDR2 as YFSETQ. With 0 bases removed from V and 2 bases from J, the gap between germline ends came to 11 bases. This CDR3 comprises 16 residues. The whole variable domain, remainder taken from reference TRBV5-1 and TRBJ2-2, is KAGVTQTPRYLIKTRGQQVTLSCSPISGHRSVSWYQQTPGQGLQFLFEYFSETQRNKGNFPGRFSGRQFSNSRSEMNVSTLELGDSALYLCASSLASSRNTGELFFGEGSRLTVL.

V usage is TRBV9 and J usage is TRBJ2-3; D is undetermined. The CDR3 spans 14 residues. V was pared by 0 bases and J by 2 bases, with 7 bases between. Looked up from germline, CDR1 is SGDLS and CDR2 is YYNGEE. CDR3 in DNA: TGTGCCAGCAGCGTAGCAGGACCCACAGATACGCAGTATTTT. The encoded protein is CASSVAGPTDTQYF.

The V gene is TRBV14, the J gene TRBJ2-1, with D unresolved. V shed 3 bases and J shed 2 bases, with 8 bases lying between them. CDR1 and CDR2 (germline): SGHDN, FVKESK. This CDR3 contains 14 residues. CDR3 sequence (DNA): TGTGCCAGCAGCCAGGTCTCCACCTACAATGAGCAGTTCTTC. Its translation: CASSQVSTYNEQFF.

J is TRBJ1-1 and V is TRBV27; D not certain. The length of the CDR3 is 13 residues. V was trimmed by 7 bases and J by 1 base, leaving 10 bases between them. Germline CDR1 MNHEY, CDR2 SMNVEV (reference sequence). CDR3: CASISSWNTEAFF. DNA of the CDR3: TGTGCCAGCATAAGCAGTTGGAACACTGAAGCTTTCTTT.

The rearrangement uses TRBV5-1 and TRBJ1-1; D may be TRBD1 (6 bases). The germline V gene encodes CDR1 SGHRS and CDR2 YFSETQ. V dropped 8 bases and J dropped 0 bases, with 11 bases sitting between them. The CDR3 has 13 amino acids. CDR3 region: CASTGDMNTEAFF. The CDR3 DNA is TGCGCCAGTACGGGGGACATGAACACTGAAGCTTTCTTT. The variable domain in full, completed from reference TRBV5-1 and TRBJ1-1, reads KAGVTQTPRYLIKTRGQQVTLSCSPISGHRSVSWYQQTPGQGLQFLFEYFSETQRNKGNFPGRFSGRQFSNSRSEMNVSTLELGDSALYLCASTGDMNTEAFFGQGTRLTVV.

The chain has TRBV27 and TRBJ1-6; the D is unclear. CDR3 length equals 14 residues. The germline V gene encodes CDR1 MNHEY and CDR2 SMNVEV (reference sequence). V shed 11 bases and J shed 3 bases, with 14 bases lying between them. The CDR3 loop reads CAASHGLYNSPLHF. The CDR3, as DNA: TGTGCCGCCTCCCATGGGCTCTATAATTCACCCCTCCACTTT.

This chain joins TRBV28 and TRBJ2-7; 9 bases are a match to TRBD1. This CDR3 region has 16 residues. With V trimmed by 2 bases and J by 1 base, 6 bases remained unmatched. The germline V gene has CDR1 MDHEN and CDR2 SYDVKM. DNA of the CDR3: TGTGCCAGCAGTTTAGGGGGGACAGGGATATCCTACGAGCAGTACTTC. It is translated as CASSLGGTGISYEQYF.

This clone was seen a single time. The V gene is TRBV6-1, the J gene TRBJ2-5; no clear D. This CDR3 comprises 15 residues. V gave up 2 bases and J gave up 1 base, with 11 bases separating them. Looked up from germline, CDR1 is MNHNS and CDR2 is SASEGT. This chain's CDR3 is CASSELGRFQETQYF. The DNA for the CDR3 is TGTGCCAGCAGTGAATTAGGACGGTTCCAAGAGACCCAGTACTTC.

The chain joins TRBV28 to TRBJ1-5, with 7 bases that match TRBD1. The CDR3 runs to 14 residues. Trimming removed 10 bases from V and 3 bases from J; junction bases left unmatched: 9. CDR1 and CDR2 (germline): MDHEN, SYDVKM. The CDR3 region has the DNA TGTGCCATTGAGTCGGGACAGCACAATCAGCCCCAGCATTTT. This sequence encodes CAIESGQHNQPQHF.

V is TRBV3-1 (or the pseudogene TRBV3-2) and J is TRBJ2-3, with TRBD2 identical over 8 bases. CDR1 LGHDT and CDR2 YNNKEL come from the germline V gene (reference sequence). V dropped 2 bases and J dropped 5; count of bases not matched to a gene: 12. This CDR3 spans 17 amino acids. The CDR3 sequence: CASSQSRGGRGGDTQYF. CDR3 nucleotide sequence: TGTGCCAGCAGCCAATCTCGCGGGGGCCGGGGGGGAGATACGCAGTATTTT.

This clone was detected only a few times. The gene calls are TRBV6-1 and TRBJ1-5; D is uncertain. Germline assignment: CDR1 MNHNS and CDR2 SASEGT. The germline V and J ends were trimmed by 2 bases and 3 bases, with 14 bases remaining between them. This CDR3 contains 16 residues. Written as DNA, the CDR3 is TGTGCCAGCAGTGAACACGGGGTGGGCAACAATCAGCCCCAGCATTTT. Amino acids: CASSEHGVGNNQPQHF.

This sequence joins TRBV3-1 (or the pseudogene TRBV3-2) and TRBJ2-1; the match to TRBD2 covers 9 bases. CDR1 LGHDT and CDR2 YNNKEL come from the germline V gene (reference sequence). The CDR3 has 16 residues. The J segment lost 10 bases and the V segment lost 3 bases, leaving 13 bases of the junction unmatched. The DNA of the CDR3 is TGTGCCAGCAGCCATGGCGGCGGGAGGGCCTTCAGGGAGCAGTTCTTC. This translates into CASSHGGGRAFREQFF.

The chain combines TRBV3-1 (or the pseudogene TRBV3-2) with TRBJ2-7; no clear D. The ends were cut back, 1 base at V and 3 bases at J, with 13 bases in the middle. Germline V lookup: CDR1 LGHDT, CDR2 YNNKEL (reference sequence). The CDR3 extends over 15 amino acids. The chain's CDR3 is CASSQGIRNSYEQYF. CDR3 sequence (DNA): TGTGCCAGCAGCCAAGGAATAAGAAACAGCTACGAGCAGTACTTC.

This clone was picked up a small number of times. This rearrangement joins TRBV6-1 to TRBJ2-7, with 9 bases lining up with TRBD1. After removal of 2 bases from V and 7 bases from J, the junction contained 9 bases not matched to a gene. Germline lookup yields CDR1 MNHNS and CDR2 SASEGT. The length of the CDR3 is 15 residues. Here the CDR3 reads CASSEPGQGVAEQYF. The DNA of the CDR3 is TGTGCCAGCAGTGAACCGGGACAGGGTGTTGCTGAGCAGTACTTC.

This clone was counted once. The chain joins TRBV5-8 to TRBJ2-3; D unresolved. Germline V gene sequence: CDR1 SGHTS, CDR2 YDEGEE. This CDR3 comprises 13 residues. Deletions cut 2 bases from V and 1 base from J, with 5 bases between. The DNA of the CDR3 is TGTGCCAGCAGCTTACCGGGCACAGATACGCAGTATTTT. Amino acids: CASSLPGTDTQYF.

There are a few counts of this clone. The V gene is TRBV11-2, the J gene TRBJ1-2; D is unclear. CDR1 is SGHAT, CDR2 FQNNGV, per germline. Trimming removed 0 bases from V and 6 bases from J, with 8 bases in between. CDR3 size: 13 residues. The CDR3 coding sequence is TGTGCCAGCAGCTTAGATATCGGTGATGGCTACACCTTC. Its translation is CASSLDIGDGYTF.

The V gene is TRBV4-1, the J gene TRBJ1-6; unclear D gene. Trimming took off 6 bases at V and 5 bases at J, with 14 bases between the two ends. Germline lookup yields CDR1 MGHRA and CDR2 YSYEKL. This CDR3 comprises 15 residues. The CDR3 DNA reads as TGCGCCAGCAGACTAGCTCTAGGGAATAATTCACCCCTCCACTTT. This codes for CASRLALGNNSPLHF.

The chain couples TRBV19 to TRBJ1-5; TRBD1 aligns across 7 bases. This CDR3 has 18 residues. Germline lookup yields CDR1 LNHDA and CDR2 SQIVND (reference sequence). Trimming at V came to 0 bases and at J to 0 bases, leaving 8 bases not matched to a gene. The CDR3, as DNA: TGTGCCAGTAGTATAGATCAGGCAGGGACAGATAGCAATCAGCCCCAGCATTTT. This gives the protein CASSIDQAGTDSNQPQHF.

The rearrangement links TRBV28 to TRBJ1-5, with D hard to call. Germline V gives CDR1 MDHEN, CDR2 SYDVKM. Deletions cut 4 bases from V and 1 base from J, with 14 bases between. The CDR3 covers 16 residues. Here the CDR3 reads CASSSVPRLSNQPQHF. The CDR3 nucleotides read TGTGCCAGCAGTTCCGTGCCCCGACTGAGCAATCAGCCCCAGCATTTT.

The rearrangement uses TRBV5-6 and TRBJ1-2; no firm D call. CDR1 and CDR2 (germline): SGHDT, YYEEEE. CDR3 length equals 14 residues. V lost 2 bases, J lost 0 bases, and 8 bases lay in between. The CDR3 loop is CASSFGQPNYGYTF. The CDR3 nucleotides are TGTGCCAGCAGCTTTGGGCAGCCTAACTATGGCTACACCTTC.

The chain combines TRBV27 with TRBJ2-7; D may be TRBD1 (6 bases). This CDR3 region has 12 residues. CDR1 is MNHEY and CDR2 is SMNVEV in the germline V gene (reference sequence). V gave up 6 bases and J gave up 1 base, with 7 bases separating them. CDR3 loop: CASRQGSYEQYF. CDR3 nucleotide sequence: TGTGCCAGCAGACAGGGATCCTACGAGCAGTACTTC.

The chain employs TRBV5-1 and TRBJ2-3; 13 nucleotides line up with TRBD2. This CDR3 is 15 amino acids long. CDR1 is SGHRS, CDR2 YFSETQ, per germline. V shed 2 bases and J 9 bases; nucleotides not matched to a gene: 6. The CDR3 DNA reads as TGCGCCAGCAGCTTTACCGGGACTAGCGGGGAGACGCAGTATTTT. Protein product: CASSFTGTSGETQYF.

The rearrangement uses TRBV7-9 and TRBJ2-6, with D unresolved. The CDR3 has 11 amino acids. V was pared by 5 bases and J by 13 bases, with 9 bases between. Germline V CDR1 and CDR2: SEHNR, FQNEAQ (reference sequence). The CDR3 region has the DNA TGTGCCAGCAGCCCCATTTGGGTCCTGACTTTC. As protein: CASSPIWVLTF.

V and J are TRBV4-2 and TRBJ1-4, with 9 bases matching TRBD1. V dropped 4 bases and J dropped 0; count of bases not matched to a gene: 21. From germline, CDR1 is LGHNA and CDR2 YNFKEQ. This CDR3 is built from 22 residues. CDR3 DNA: TGTGCCAGCAGCCTCAGGGGAACCCGGGACAGGGCCCTTTTCGCAACTAATGAAAAACTGTTTTTT. It yields the protein CASSLRGTRDRALFATNEKLFF.

V usage is TRBV6-5 and J usage is TRBJ2-7; 12 positions match TRBD2. Per the germline V gene, CDR1 is MNHEY and CDR2 is SVGAGI. This CDR3 spans 14 amino acids. Trimming took 6 bases from V and 3 from J; bases not matched to a gene: 3. CDR3 protein: CASSSTSGGYEQYF. Written as DNA, the CDR3 is TGTGCCAGCAGCTCGACTAGCGGGGGCTACGAGCAGTACTTC.